This paragraph covers one T cell receptor beta chain sequence. The source of the sample is a study of T cell changes during pregnancy in multiple sclerosis. The V and J ends lost 0 bases and 10 bases, in that order; junction bases with no gene match: 9. Germline-derived CDR1 and CDR2 are LGHNA and YSLEER. The CDR3 covers 16 residues. The table came from immunoSEQ multiplex PCR; TCRdb's copy has only in-frame clones and leaves some out. The sample consists of roughly 46,000 clones, 90% to 95% of them appearing once. This chain links TRBV4-3 with TRBJ1-6; 7 nucleotides match TRBD1. The input for sequencing was CD8+ T cells from peripheral blood mononuclear cells, taken in the first trimester of pregnancy. The sequence came from a female donor with multiple sclerosis, enrolled in a pregnancy study. CDR3 sequence reads: CASSQDPAGGRSPLHF. The DNA of the CDR3 is TGCGCCAGCAGCCAAGATCCGGCAGGGGGGAGGTCACCCCTCCACTTT.